The 18 T cell receptor beta chains reported below all come from one sample, sequenced in a study of blood T cell repertoires in COVID-19. Assay: immunoSEQ multiplex PCR; the TCRdb copy retains only in-frame clones and omits some. The table records 100,000 or so clones, over 70% of them present only once. Sequenced material: peripheral blood. These receptors all stem from a human donor in a cohort sampled during active COVID-19.

This rearrangement joins TRBV5-1 to TRBJ1-2; D may be TRBD1 (6 bases). The CDR3 consists of 14 residues. Between the trimmed V and J ends, which lost 1 base and 6 bases, there was a span of 13 bases. The germline V gene has CDR1 SGHRS and CDR2 YFSETQ. The DNA for the CDR3 is TGCGCCAGCAGCTTGTTCAGGGGCCAAGATGGCTACACCTTC. This gives the protein CASSLFRGQDGYTF.

The gene calls are TRBV5-4 and TRBJ2-7; 8 bases align to TRBD2. CDR1 is SGHNT and CDR2 is YYREEE in the germline V gene (reference sequence). V trimming: 0 bases; J trimming: 5 bases; junction bases outside the gene matches: 4. This CDR3 region has 14 residues. The CDR3 loop reads CASSLGSGIDEQYF. CDR3 coding DNA: TGTGCCAGCAGCTTGGGTAGCGGGATAGACGAGCAGTACTTC.

The chain combines TRBV7-2 with TRBJ2-5, with TRBD2 matching over 7 bases. Germline assignment: CDR1 SGHTA and CDR2 FQGNSA. Germline trimming cut 5 bases from V and 0 bases from J; bases unmatched to any gene: 6. The CDR3 has 15 residues. CDR3 region: CASSLRRENQETQYF. The CDR3 DNA is TGTGCCAGCAGCCTGCGGCGGGAGAACCAAGAGACCCAGTACTTC.

V is TRBV18 and J is TRBJ1-1; D is unclear. V was cut by 3 bases and J by 1 base, with 9 bases left in between. The V gene's germline CDR1 is KGHSH and CDR2 LQKENI. The CDR3 is 14 amino acids. CDR3 in DNA: TGTGCCAGCTCACCTGGCGGAAGGAACACTGAAGCTTTCTTT. Translating gives CASSPGGRNTEAFF. The whole variable domain, remainder taken from reference TRBV18 and TRBJ1-1, is NAGVMQNPRHLVRRRGQEARLRCSPMKGHSHVYWYRQLPEEGLKFMVYLQKENIIDESGMPKERFSAEFPKEGPSILRIQQVVRGDSAAYFCASSPGGRNTEAFFGQGTRLTVV.

The rearrangement links TRBV7-9 to TRBJ2-7; D remains unclear. The CDR3 consists of 14 residues. Trimming removed 0 bases from V and 3 bases from J, with 9 bases in between. Germline-derived CDR1 and CDR2 are SEHNR and FQNEAQ (reference sequence). The CDR3 is CASSLALEFYEQYF. The CDR3 coding sequence is TGTGCCAGCAGCTTAGCGCTGGAGTTCTACGAGCAGTACTTC.

The rearrangement joins TRBV7-8 to TRBJ2-7, with D possibly matching TRBD2 (6 bases). This CDR3 is 16 amino acids long. Germline CDR1 reads SGHVS; CDR2 reads FQNEAQ. V was pared by 2 bases and J by 5 bases, with 19 bases between. The CDR3 protein is CASSLSVGSLGDEQYF. The DNA of the CDR3 is TGTGCCAGCAGCTTATCGGTCGGGAGTCTGGGGGACGAGCAGTACTTC.

The chain joins TRBV3-1 (or the pseudogene TRBV3-2) to TRBJ1-4, with TRBD1 as a possible D gene (6 bases). The length of the CDR3 is 14 residues. Germline CDR1 and CDR2: LGHDT and YNNKEL (reference sequence). The ends were cut back, 0 bases at V and 10 bases at J, with 12 bases in the middle. The DNA of the CDR3 is TGTGCCAGCAGCCAAGATTCAAGGGGGGGAAAACTGTTTTTT. It encodes CASSQDSRGGKLFF.

This clone has a handful of counts. This chain joins TRBV19 and TRBJ2-7, with 11 positions matching TRBD1. This CDR3 is 15 amino acids long. The V gene end was trimmed by 4 bases and the J gene end by 8 bases; junction bases not matched to a gene: 10. Germline assignment: CDR1 LNHDA and CDR2 SQIVND (reference sequence). For the CDR3, the DNA is TGTGCCAGTAGTACCACCGGGACAGGGGGAGTTAAGCAGTACTTC. Translated: CASSTTGTGGVKQYF.

This clone was seen a handful of times. This chain uses TRBV7-9 with TRBJ2-7; the match to TRBD1 covers 10 bases. The CDR3 totals 14 residues. Germline V gene sequence: CDR1 SEHNR, CDR2 FQNEAQ (reference sequence). The V segment lost 5 bases and the J segment 5 bases; nucleotides outside the gene matches: 6. This CDR3 is CASSTWTGGNEQYF. CDR3 DNA: TGTGCCAGCAGCACCTGGACAGGGGGTAACGAGCAGTACTTC.

V and J are TRBV6-4 and TRBJ1-2; the D is unclear. Germline CDR1 MRHNA, CDR2 SNTAGT. V lost 5 bases to trimming and J lost 6 bases, with 13 bases between them. The CDR3 covers 13 residues. The CDR3 here is CASSRRGGHGYTF. In nucleotides, the CDR3 is TGTGCCAGCAGTCGACGGGGAGGGCATGGCTACACCTTC.

This clone was seen a handful of times. V is TRBV5-1 and J is TRBJ2-7; 10 bases are shared with TRBD1. There are 14 residues in the CDR3. In germline, CDR1 is SGHRS, CDR2 YFSETQ. Losses at the gene ends were 4 bases for V and 4 bases for J; bases not matched to a gene: 5. CDR3 region: CASSHRDRGYEQYF. CDR3 coding DNA: TGCGCCAGCAGCCACCGGGACAGGGGATACGAGCAGTACTTC.

This clone appeared once. The genes are TRBV11-3 and TRBJ2-7, with 9 bases that match TRBD1. V lost 5 bases to trimming and J lost 2 bases; unmatched junction nucleotides: 7. The CDR3 spans 15 residues. Germline-derived CDR1 and CDR2 are SGHNT and YENEEA. CDR3 bases: TGTGCCAGCAGCAGACTGGGACAGGGACCCTACGAGCAGTACTTC. As protein: CASSRLGQGPYEQYF.

The chain employs TRBV30 and TRBJ1-2; 12 positions match TRBD1. The CDR3 runs 18 residues. V lost 1 base, J lost 8 bases, and 17 bases stayed unmatched. Germline V gives CDR1 GTSNPN, CDR2 SVGIG (reference sequence). The CDR3 DNA follows: TGTGCCTGGAGTGCTTCCCTCCCACCGGGACAGGGGGCCGGGGGCTACACCTTC. It codes for CAWSASLPPGQGAGGYTF.

The chain uses TRBV28 and TRBJ2-3; tentative D call: TRBD1 (5 bases). The CDR3 has 15 amino acids. Germline V gene sequence: CDR1 MDHEN, CDR2 SYDVKM. V gave up 4 bases and J gave up 3 bases, with 14 bases separating them. The CDR3 nucleotides read TGTGCCAGCAGTTGGCCGCAGGGTCAAACAGATACGCAGTATTTT. It is translated as CASSWPQGQTDTQYF.

The CDR3 nucleotides read TGTGCCAGCGGCCAGGACAGGGACACTGAAGCTTTCTTT. Its protein is CASGQDRDTEAFF. The chain is built from TRBV6-5 and TRBJ1-1; TRBD1 matches at 8 bases. The CDR3 extends over 13 amino acids. The junction had 5 bases not matched to a gene; V was cut back by 8 bases and J by 3 bases. Germline CDR1 is MNHEY and CDR2 is SVGAGI.

This chain links TRBV30 with TRBJ1-5; TRBD1 matches at 11 bases. Trimming at V came to 5 bases and at J to 7 bases, leaving 7 bases not matched to a gene. CDR3 size: 14 residues. CDR1 and CDR2 from the germline V gene are GTSNPN and SVGIG (reference sequence). CDR3 sequence: CAWGQGAMDQPQHF. In DNA form, the CDR3 reads TGTGCCTGGGGACAGGGGGCGATGGACCAGCCCCAGCATTTT.

The chain links TRBV14 to TRBJ2-1, with 7 positions matching TRBD1. The length of the CDR3 is 13 residues. Germline CDR1 is SGHDN and CDR2 is FVKESK. Germline trimming cut 3 bases from V and 4 bases from J; bases unmatched to any gene: 0. Written as DNA, the CDR3 is TGTGCCAGCAGCCAGGACAGGTACAATGAGCAGTTCTTC. Translated, it gives CASSQDRYNEQFF. The full variable domain, completed using reference TRBV14 and TRBJ2-1, is EAGVTQFPSHSVIEKGQTVTLRCDPISGHDNLYWYRRVMGKEIKFLLHFVKESKQDESGMPNNRFLAERTGGTYSTLKVQPAELEDSGVYFCASSQDRYNEQFFGPGTRLTVL.

This clone was recorded a few times. The chain couples TRBV18 to TRBJ2-7; tentatively, D is TRBD1 (6 bases). Trimming took 2 bases from V and 6 from J, leaving 11 bases between them. In germline, CDR1 is KGHSH, CDR2 LQKENI. The CDR3 contains 13 residues. The CDR3 is CASSPTGIIEQYF. In DNA form, the CDR3 reads TGTGCCAGCTCACCAACAGGGATTATCGAGCAGTACTTC.